This T cell receptor beta chain was profiled in a study of beta chain features in type 1 diabetes (dated by TCRdb to 2017 to 2018). Notes on the research overall: Mean age, gender distribution, total cell number and subset yield were not different between patients and healthy donors. A total of 100 million to 110 million sorted cells were examined across all samples, and a strong correlation was observed between cell number per subset and RNA yield. The study compared the TCRB repertoires of sorted circulating CD4+ T cell subsets in recently diagnosed type 1 diabetes patients with those in matched healthy donors. Whereas all 28 donors provided naive and central memory subsets, regulatory and stem cell-like memory subsets were isolated from just 8 patients and roughly 8 healthy donors. Broader findings and caveats from the paper: Naive, central memory and regulatory TCRB repertoires appeared to be more similar among patients than among healthy donors. At VDJ recombination sites, patients with type 1 diabetes made fewer insertions and deleted more nucleotides, a pattern implying thymic rearrangement abnormalities. Because small numbers of individuals were included in the HLA sub-analyses, any influence of HLA type on TCRB rearrangement was left unresolved. A moderate but significant shortening of TCRB CDR3 length was observed in type 1 diabetes patients in all four CD4+ subsets. Shorter templates might be favored by PCR, yet because patient and control samples were amplified and corrected together, any such skew would affect both groups equally. Because cDNA rather than genomic DNA was sequenced, highly expressing activated cells could have been over-represented, although no difference in activation and CD3 levels was found between groups.

The CDR3 runs 12 residues from the cysteine to the phenylalanine. Just CDR3 DNA is preserved here, 36 bases in frame from base 1. V drops 1 base and J drops 4 bases, leaving 5 bases in between. CDR1 and CDR2, looked up from the germline V gene (reference sequence), are GTSNPN and SVGIG. This clone was recorded a few times. What antigen it recognizes has not been identified. Within one base of it there is no much larger clone, and no base qualities were kept. Additional DNA sequences in this sample encode the identical CDR3. Each donor gave one peripheral blood draw, about 100 mL on average, collected into heparinised tubes. A BD FACSAria II and a panel including CD45RO, CCR7, CD25, CD127, CD95 and CD27 were used to sort naive, central memory, regulatory and stem cell-like memory CD4+ T cells. A purity above 95% was achieved for all sorted populations. PBMCs were separated immediately by Lymphoprep density gradient centrifugation and were stained directly, without being cultured. Samples were stained and sorted in pairs, with one healthy donor and one patient per experiment, so that batch effects were minimized.

The High Capacity cDNA Reverse Transcription Kit was used to reverse transcribe all of the isolated RNA, meaning that expressed TCRB transcripts were what got sequenced. Naive, central memory and regulatory T cell samples underwent deep immunoSEQ sequencing, averaging roughly 3.5 million total reads per sample. Sorted cells were lysed in RLT buffer and RNA was extracted with DNase-treated RNeasy Micro or Mini kits, depending on cell number. Each cell subset was processed on its own to prevent cross-contamination, while patient and healthy donor samples were processed together. TCRB sequences were amplified from cDNA with the immunoSEQ multiplex PCR, producing 87-bp fragments spanning the CDR3 region. Amplicons were sequenced on the Illumina HiSeq platform. As for how the authors treated the data: Synthetic template baselines were used to correct PCR bias computationally, reads within Hamming distance 2 were collapsed together, and singletons that could not be merged were discarded. Reads were aligned against IMGT to assign V, D and J genes, CDR3 length and insertions or deletions at six rearrangement sites. Clonotype counts were normalized to sorted cell number within each subset before computing true diversity and Gini coefficients with the tcR R package. The overlap coefficient, calculated on TCRB nucleotide sequences, was used to measure repertoire sharing. Out-of-frame TCRB sequences from naive cells were analyzed to stand in for the pre-selection repertoire. Sourced from immuneACCESS, this table was stored by TCRdb with only in-frame sequences that have V and J called. A share of the clones is absent; for the studies checked, an unresolved V gene accounts for under half, and the remainder has no known explanation. That table gives V, J and clone size, and the DNA gave D and trimming. This sample is represented by 240,000 or so clones; roughly two thirds of them were singletons. The ten largest clones capture 0.053% of the sample.

This sequence was found in a young man in good health. The sequencing sample was made of naive CD4+ T cells from blood. This sample's cell subset or site label indicates: true naive CD4+ T cells. The sequence links TRBV30 to TRBJ2-1; the D gene lacks a confident call. Here the CDR3 is given as CAWSAPYNEQFF. The DNA sequence is given as TGTGCCTGGAGTGCCCCTTACAATGAGCAGTTCTTC.